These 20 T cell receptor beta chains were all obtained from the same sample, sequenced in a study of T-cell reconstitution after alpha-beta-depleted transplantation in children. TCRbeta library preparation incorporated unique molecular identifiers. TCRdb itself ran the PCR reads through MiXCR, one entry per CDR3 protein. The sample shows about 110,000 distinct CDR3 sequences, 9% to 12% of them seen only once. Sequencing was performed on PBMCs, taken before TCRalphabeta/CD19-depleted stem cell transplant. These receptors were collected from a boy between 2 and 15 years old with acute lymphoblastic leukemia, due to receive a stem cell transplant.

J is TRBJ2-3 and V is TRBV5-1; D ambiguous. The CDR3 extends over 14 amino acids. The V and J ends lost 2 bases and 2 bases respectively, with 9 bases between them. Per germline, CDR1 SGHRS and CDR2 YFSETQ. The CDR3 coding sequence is TGCGCCAGCAGCTTTATCTCGGTCACAGATACGCAGTATTTT. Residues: CASSFISVTDTQYF.

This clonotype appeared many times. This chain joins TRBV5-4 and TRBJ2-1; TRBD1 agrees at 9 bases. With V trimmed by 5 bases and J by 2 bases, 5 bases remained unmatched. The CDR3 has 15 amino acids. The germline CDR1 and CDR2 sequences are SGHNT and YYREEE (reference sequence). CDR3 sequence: CASRHRDRAYNEQFF. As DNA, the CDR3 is TGTGCCAGCAGACACCGGGACAGGGCCTACAATGAGCAGTTCTTC.

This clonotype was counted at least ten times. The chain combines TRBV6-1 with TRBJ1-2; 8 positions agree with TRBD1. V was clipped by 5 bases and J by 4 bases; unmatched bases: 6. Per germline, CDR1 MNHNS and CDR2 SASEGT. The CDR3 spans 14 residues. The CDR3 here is CASSMTGVGYGYTF. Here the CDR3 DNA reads TGTGCCAGCAGTATGACAGGGGTTGGCTATGGCTACACCTTC.

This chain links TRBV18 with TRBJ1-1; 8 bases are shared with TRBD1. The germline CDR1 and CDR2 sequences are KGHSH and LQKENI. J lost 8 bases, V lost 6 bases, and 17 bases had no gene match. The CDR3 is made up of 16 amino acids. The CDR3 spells CASSPGQGVFSSEAFF. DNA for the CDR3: TGTGCCAGCTCTCCAGGACAGGGAGTTTTCAGTTCGGAAGCTTTCTTT.

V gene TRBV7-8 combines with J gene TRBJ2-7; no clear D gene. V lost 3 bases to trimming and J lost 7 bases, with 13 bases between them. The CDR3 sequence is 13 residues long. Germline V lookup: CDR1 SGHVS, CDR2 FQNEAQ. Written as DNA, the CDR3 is TGTGCCAGCAGCTTCATCCCGCTGATGGAGCAGTACTTC. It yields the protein CASSFIPLMEQYF.

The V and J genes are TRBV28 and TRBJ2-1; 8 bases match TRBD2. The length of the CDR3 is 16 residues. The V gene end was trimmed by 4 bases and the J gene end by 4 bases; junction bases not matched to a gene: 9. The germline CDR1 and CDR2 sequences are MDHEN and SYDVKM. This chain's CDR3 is CASSSILAELYNEQFF. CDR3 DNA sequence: TGTGCCAGCAGTTCCATACTAGCGGAACTTTACAATGAGCAGTTCTTC.

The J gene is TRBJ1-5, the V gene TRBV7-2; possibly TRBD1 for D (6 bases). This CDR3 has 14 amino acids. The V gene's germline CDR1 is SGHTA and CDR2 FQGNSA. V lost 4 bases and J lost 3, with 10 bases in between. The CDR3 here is CASSWDTFNQPQHF. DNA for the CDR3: TGTGCCAGCAGCTGGGACACGTTCAATCAGCCCCAGCATTTT. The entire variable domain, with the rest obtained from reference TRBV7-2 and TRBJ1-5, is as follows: GAGVSQSPSNKVTEKGKDVELRCDPISGHTALYWYRQSLGQGLEFLIYFQGNSAPDKSGLPSDRFSAERTGGSVSTLTIQRTQQEDSAVYLCASSWDTFNQPQHFGDGTRLSIL.

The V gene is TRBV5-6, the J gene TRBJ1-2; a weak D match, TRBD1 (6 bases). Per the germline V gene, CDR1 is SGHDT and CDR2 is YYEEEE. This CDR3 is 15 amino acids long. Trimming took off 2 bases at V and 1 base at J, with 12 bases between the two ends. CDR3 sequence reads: CASSFSIGGNYGYTF. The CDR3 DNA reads TGTGCCAGCAGCTTTTCGATAGGGGGTAACTATGGCTACACCTTC.

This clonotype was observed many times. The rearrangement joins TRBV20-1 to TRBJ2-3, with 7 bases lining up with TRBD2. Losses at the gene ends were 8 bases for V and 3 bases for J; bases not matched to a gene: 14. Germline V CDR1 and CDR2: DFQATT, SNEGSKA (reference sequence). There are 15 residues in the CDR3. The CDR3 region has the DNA TGCAGTTCCGGTAGGCGGGAGCTTGGGACAGATACGCAGTATTTT. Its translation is CSSGRRELGTDTQYF.

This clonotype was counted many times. Here the CDR3 reads CASSLKGADYEQYF. For the CDR3, the DNA is TGTGCCAGCAGCTTGAAGGGGGCCGACTACGAGCAGTACTTC. The V call is TRBV5-5, the J call TRBJ2-7; 7 bases line up with TRBD1. Germline assignment: CDR1 SGHKS and CDR2 YYEKEE (reference sequence). CDR3 length equals 14 residues. V trimming: 1 base; J trimming: 3 bases; junction bases outside the gene matches: 4.

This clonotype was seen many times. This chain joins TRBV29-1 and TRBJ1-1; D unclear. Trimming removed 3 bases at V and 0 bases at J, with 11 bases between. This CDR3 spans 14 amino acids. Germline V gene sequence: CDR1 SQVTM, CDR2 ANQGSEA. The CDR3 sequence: CSVDHGIMNTEAFF. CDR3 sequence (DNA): TGCAGCGTTGATCATGGGATCATGAACACTGAAGCTTTCTTT.

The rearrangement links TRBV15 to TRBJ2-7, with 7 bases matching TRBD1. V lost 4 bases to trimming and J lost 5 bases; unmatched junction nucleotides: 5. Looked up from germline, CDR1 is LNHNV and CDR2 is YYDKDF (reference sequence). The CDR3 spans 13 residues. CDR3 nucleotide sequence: TGTGCCACCAGCACTCGACAGGGCCACGAGCAGTACTTC. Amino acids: CATSTRQGHEQYF.

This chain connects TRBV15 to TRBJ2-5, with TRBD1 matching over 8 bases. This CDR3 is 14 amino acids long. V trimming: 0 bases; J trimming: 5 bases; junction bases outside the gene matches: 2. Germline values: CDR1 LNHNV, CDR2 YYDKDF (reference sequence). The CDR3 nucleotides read TGTGCCACCAGCAGAGAGGACAGGGTGGAGACCCAGTACTTC. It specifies CATSREDRVETQYF. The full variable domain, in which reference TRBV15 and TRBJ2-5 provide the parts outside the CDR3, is DAMVIQNPRYQVTQFGKPVTLSCSQTLNHNVMYWYQQKSSQAPKLLFHYYDKDFNNEADTPDNFQSRRPNTSFCFLDIRSPGLGDTAMYLCATSREDRVETQYFGPGTRLLVL.

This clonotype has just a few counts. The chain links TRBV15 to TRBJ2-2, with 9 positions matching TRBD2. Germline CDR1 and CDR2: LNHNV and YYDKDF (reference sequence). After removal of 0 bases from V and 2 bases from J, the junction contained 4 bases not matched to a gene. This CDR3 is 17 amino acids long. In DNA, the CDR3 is TGTGCCACCAGCAGAGATAGTCTAGCGGGAAACACCGGGGAGCTGTTTTTT. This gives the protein CATSRDSLAGNTGELFF.

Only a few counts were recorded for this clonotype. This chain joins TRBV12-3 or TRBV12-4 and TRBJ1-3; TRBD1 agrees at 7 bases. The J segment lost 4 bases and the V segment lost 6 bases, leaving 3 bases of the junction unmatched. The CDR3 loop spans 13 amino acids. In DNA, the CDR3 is TGTGCCAGCAGGCCGGGACAGGGAAACACCATATATTTT. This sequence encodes CASRPGQGNTIYF.

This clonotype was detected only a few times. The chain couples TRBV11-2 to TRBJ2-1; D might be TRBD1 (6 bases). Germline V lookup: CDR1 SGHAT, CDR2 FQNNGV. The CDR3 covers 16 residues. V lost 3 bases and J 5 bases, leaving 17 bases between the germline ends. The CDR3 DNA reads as TGTGCCAGCAGCTTCGAGGGGGTGAGATCAAACAATGAGCAGTTCTTC. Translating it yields CASSFEGVRSNNEQFF.

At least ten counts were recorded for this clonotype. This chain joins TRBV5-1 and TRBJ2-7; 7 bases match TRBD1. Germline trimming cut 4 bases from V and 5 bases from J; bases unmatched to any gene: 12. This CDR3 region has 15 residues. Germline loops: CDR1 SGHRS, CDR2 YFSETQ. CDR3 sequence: CASSRQGPFSDEQYF. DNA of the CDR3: TGCGCCAGCAGCCGACAGGGCCCTTTTAGCGACGAGCAGTACTTC.

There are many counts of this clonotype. CDR3 DNA sequence: TGTGCCAGCAGGGACACTGACCTAGCCAAAAACATTCAGTACTTC. This gives the protein CASRDTDLAKNIQYF. J is TRBJ2-4 and V is TRBV12-3 or TRBV12-4; D is perhaps TRBD1 (5 bases). V lost 6 bases, J lost 0 bases, and 12 bases lay in between. The CDR3 loop spans 15 amino acids.

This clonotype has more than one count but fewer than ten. The CDR3 protein is CATSDYRGGIQETQYF. The DNA of the CDR3 is TGTGCCACCAGTGATTACAGGGGGGGTATCCAAGAGACCCAGTACTTC. The chain employs TRBV24-1 and TRBJ2-5, with D tentatively TRBD1 (8 bases). CDR1 KGHDR and CDR2 SFDVKD come from the germline V gene. The CDR3 runs to 16 residues. The germline V and J ends were trimmed by 2 bases and 1 base, with 13 bases remaining between them.

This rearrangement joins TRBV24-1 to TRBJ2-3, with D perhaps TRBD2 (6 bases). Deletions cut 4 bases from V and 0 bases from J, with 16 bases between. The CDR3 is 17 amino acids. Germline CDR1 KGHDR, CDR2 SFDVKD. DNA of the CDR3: TGTGCCACCAGTGACCCGGTCCCCGGGACTAGCACAGATACGCAGTATTTT. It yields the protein CATSDPVPGTSTDTQYF.